This T cell receptor (beta chain) was sequenced for a study of PD-1 blockade in classical Hodgkin lymphoma. Study-level results: CD8+ TCR diversity did not rise significantly by C4D1, unlike CD4+. Diminished baseline TCR diversity has been reported in newly diagnosed patients relative to healthy donors.

Every patient experienced relapse after autologous stem cell transplantation, and brentuximab vedotin exposure varied. Complete response, partial response or progressive disease was recorded as best response. A word on this clone: No antigen is known for it.

The length of the CDR3 is 14 residues. V shed 3 bases and J shed 0 bases, with 10 bases lying between them. Germline V gene lookup returns CDR1 SQVTM and CDR2 ANQGSEA. Here immunoSEQ multiplex PCR was the method, and the copy in TCRdb shows in-frame clones only, minus some. The data contain roughly 140,000 clones, approximately 72% of them singletons. The sample here was peripheral blood mononuclear cells (PBMCs), taken before the second cycle of nivolumab. This clonotype was sampled from a human donor with classical Hodgkin lymphoma. J is TRBJ2-3 and V is TRBV29-1; D is perhaps TRBD1 or TRBD2 (5 bases each). In nucleotides, the CDR3 is TGCAGCGTTGAGGGGGATACTAGCACAGATACGCAGTATTTT. This translates into CSVEGDTSTDTQYF.